Here is one TCR beta chain with its context. Its antigen is unknown. The data were taken from a study of T cell responses to AZD1222 COVID-19 vaccine. Repertoires were generated with immunoSEQ multiplex PCR, while TCRdb's copy carries only in-frame clones and drops some. The table shows some 150,000 clones, with approximately 90% occurring only once. General observations from the study: A rise in Spike-specific TCR breadth and depth followed two AZD1222 doses. Reportedly, close to half of spike-specific TCRs are directed against unmutated variant regions. Among vaccine-associated CD4 TCRs, coverage spanned spike, with dominance at 160-218 and 743-854.

Sequenced material: peripheral blood, taken on day 0 of AZD1222 vaccination. The receptor comes from an adult in good health.

The CDR3, as DNA: TGTGCCAGCAGTCGAGGGAAGTACCAAGAGACCCAGTACTTC. This gives the protein CASSRGKYQETQYF. The J gene is TRBJ2-5, the V gene TRBV25-1; maybe TRBD2 (5 bases). Trimming took off 5 bases at V and 0 bases at J, with 10 bases between the two ends. The germline gives CDR1 MGHDK, CDR2 SYGVNS. The CDR3 contains 14 residues.